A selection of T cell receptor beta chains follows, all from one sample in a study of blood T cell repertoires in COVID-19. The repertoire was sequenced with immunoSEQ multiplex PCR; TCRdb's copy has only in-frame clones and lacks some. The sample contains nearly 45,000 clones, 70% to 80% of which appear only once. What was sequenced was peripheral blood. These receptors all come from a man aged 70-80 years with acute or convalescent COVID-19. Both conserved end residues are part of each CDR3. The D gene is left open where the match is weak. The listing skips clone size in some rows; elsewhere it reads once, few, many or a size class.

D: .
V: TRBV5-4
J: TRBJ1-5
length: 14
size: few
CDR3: CATTIGGNNQPQHF
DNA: TGTGCCACTACGATCGGAGGGAACAATCAGCCCCAGCATTTT

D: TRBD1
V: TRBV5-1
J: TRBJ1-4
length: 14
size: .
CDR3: CASSLGGGNEKLFF
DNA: TGCGCCAGCAGCTTGGGAGGGGGCAATGAAAAACTGTTTTTT

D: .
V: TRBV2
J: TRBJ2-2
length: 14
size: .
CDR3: CASSEVLAAGELFF
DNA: TGTGCCAGCAGTGAAGTCCTAGCAGCCGGGGAGCTGTTTTTT

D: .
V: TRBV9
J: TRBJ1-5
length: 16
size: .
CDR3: CASSVGFGGENQPQHF
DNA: TGTGCCAGCAGCGTAGGGTTTGGAGGGGAGAATCAGCCCCAGCATTTT

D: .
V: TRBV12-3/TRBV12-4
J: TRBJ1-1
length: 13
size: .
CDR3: CASSLQGNTEAFF
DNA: TGTGCCAGCAGTTTACAGGGCAACACTGAAGCTTTCTTT

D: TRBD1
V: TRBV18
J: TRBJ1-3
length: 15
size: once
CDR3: CASSPQGAPGNTIYF
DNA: TGTGCCAGCTCACCACAGGGGGCGCCGGGAAACACCATATATTTT

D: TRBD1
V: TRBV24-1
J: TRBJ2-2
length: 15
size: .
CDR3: CATSYGQVYTGELFF
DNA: TGTGCCACCAGTTACGGACAGGTGTACACCGGGGAGCTGTTTTTT

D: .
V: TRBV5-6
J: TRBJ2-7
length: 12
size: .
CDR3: CASSLDRYEQYF
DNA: TGTGCCAGCAGCCTCGACAGGTACGAGCAGTACTTC

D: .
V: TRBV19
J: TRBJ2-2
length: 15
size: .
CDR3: CASSLSGRATGELFF
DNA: TGTGCCAGCTCACTTTCGGGCAGGGCCACCGGGGAGCTGTTTTTT

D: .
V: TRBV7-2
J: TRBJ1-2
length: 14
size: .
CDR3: CASSLFDNREGYTF
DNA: TGTGCCAGCAGCTTATTCGACAATCGGGAAGGCTACACCTTC

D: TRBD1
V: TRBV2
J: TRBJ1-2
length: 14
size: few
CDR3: CASRGVQGTYGYTF
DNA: TGTGCCAGCAGAGGCGTACAGGGGACCTATGGCTACACCTTC

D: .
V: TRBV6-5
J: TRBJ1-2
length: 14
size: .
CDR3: CASSRLASMYGYTF
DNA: TGTGCCAGCAGCCGGCTAGCGAGCATGTATGGCTACACCTTC

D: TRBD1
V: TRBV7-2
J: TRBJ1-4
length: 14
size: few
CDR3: CASSLDRGREKLFF
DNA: TGTGCCAGCAGCCTGGACAGGGGGCGGGAAAAACTGTTTTTT

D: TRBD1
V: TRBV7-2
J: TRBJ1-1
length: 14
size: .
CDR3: CASSQDRVGTEAFF
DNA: TGTGCCAGCAGCCAGGACAGGGTTGGAACTGAAGCTTTCTTT

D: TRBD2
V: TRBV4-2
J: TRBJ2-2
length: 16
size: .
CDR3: CASSQAGGGMAGELFF
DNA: TGTGCCAGCAGCCAAGCCGGCGGGGGGATGGCCGGGGAGCTGTTTTTT

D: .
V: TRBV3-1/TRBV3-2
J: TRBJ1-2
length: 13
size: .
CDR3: CASSLGQLYGYTF
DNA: TGTGCCAGCAGCCTAGGACAACTCTATGGCTACACCTTC

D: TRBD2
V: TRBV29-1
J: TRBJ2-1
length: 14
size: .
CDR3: CSGRPGLVYNEQFF
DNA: TGCAGCGGACGCCCCGGACTAGTCTACAATGAGCAGTTCTTC

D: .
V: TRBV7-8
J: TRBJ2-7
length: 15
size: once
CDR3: CASSLARTASYEQYF
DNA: TGTGCCAGCAGCTTAGCTAGGACAGCCTCCTACGAGCAGTACTTC

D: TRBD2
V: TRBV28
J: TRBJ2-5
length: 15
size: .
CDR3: CASSLPGGGQETQYF
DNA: TGTGCCAGCAGTTTACCCGGGGGGGGACAAGAGACCCAGTACTTC

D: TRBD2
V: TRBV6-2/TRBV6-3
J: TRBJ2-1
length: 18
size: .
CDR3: CASSYWELAGGLWNEQFF
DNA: TGTGCCAGCAGTTACTGGGAACTAGCGGGGGGGCTTTGGAATGAGCAGTTCTTC

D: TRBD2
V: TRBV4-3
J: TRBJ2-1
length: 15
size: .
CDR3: CASSHGAGGINEQFF
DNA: TGCGCCAGCAGCCACGGAGCGGGGGGGATAAATGAGCAGTTCTTC

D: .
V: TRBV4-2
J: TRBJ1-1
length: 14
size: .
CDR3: CASSQGTFGREAFF
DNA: TGTGCCAGCAGCCAAGGGACATTCGGTCGAGAAGCTTTCTTT

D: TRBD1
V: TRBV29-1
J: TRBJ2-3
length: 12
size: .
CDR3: CSGGQGTDTQYF
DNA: TGCAGCGGCGGACAGGGAACAGATACGCAGTATTTT

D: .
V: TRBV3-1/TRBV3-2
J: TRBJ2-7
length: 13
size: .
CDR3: CASSLWTSYEQYF
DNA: TGTGCCAGCAGCCTTTGGACTTCCTACGAGCAGTACTTC

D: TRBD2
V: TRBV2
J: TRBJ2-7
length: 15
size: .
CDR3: CASTRLAGGAYEQYF
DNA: TGTGCCAGTACCCGGTTAGCGGGGGGGGCCTACGAGCAGTACTTC

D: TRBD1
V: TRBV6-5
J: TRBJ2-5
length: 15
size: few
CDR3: CASPTGTGQQETQYF
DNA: TGTGCCTCCCCGACAGGGACAGGCCAACAAGAGACCCAGTACTTC

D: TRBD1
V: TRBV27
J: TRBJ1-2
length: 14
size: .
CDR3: CASSYGTGSFGYTF
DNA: TGTGCCAGCAGTTATGGGACAGGATCCTTTGGCTACACCTTC

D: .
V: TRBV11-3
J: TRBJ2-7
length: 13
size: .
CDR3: CASSQYSNYEQYF
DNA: TGTGCCAGCAGCCAGTACAGTAACTACGAGCAGTACTTC

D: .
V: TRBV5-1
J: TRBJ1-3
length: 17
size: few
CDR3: CASSYFLNEGAGNTIYF
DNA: TGCGCCAGCAGCTATTTTCTTAACGAGGGTGCTGGAAACACCATATATTTT

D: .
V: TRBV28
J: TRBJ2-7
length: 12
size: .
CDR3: CASSFLRAKQYF
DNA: TGTGCCAGCAGTTTTTTGCGGGCAAAGCAGTACTTC

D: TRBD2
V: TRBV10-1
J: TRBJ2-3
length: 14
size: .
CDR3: CASSSGGGTDTQYF
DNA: TGCGCCAGCAGTAGCGGGGGAGGCACAGATACGCAGTATTTT

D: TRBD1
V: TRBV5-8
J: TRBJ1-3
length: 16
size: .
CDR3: CASRPIWDSSGNTIYF
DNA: TGTGCCAGCAGACCAATTTGGGACAGCTCTGGAAACACCATATATTTT

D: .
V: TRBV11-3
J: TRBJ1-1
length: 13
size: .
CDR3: CASSSSWRIEAFF
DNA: TGTGCCAGCAGCTCCAGCTGGCGGATTGAAGCTTTCTTT

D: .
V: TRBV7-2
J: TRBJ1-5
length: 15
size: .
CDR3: CASSLGQGSNQPQHF
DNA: TGTGCCAGCAGCTTAGGGCAGGGCTCCAATCAGCCCCAGCATTTT

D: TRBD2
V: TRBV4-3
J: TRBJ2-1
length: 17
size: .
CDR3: CASSPSHSSGGAGEQFF
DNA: TGCGCCAGCAGCCCGAGTCACTCTAGCGGGGGGGCAGGGGAGCAGTTCTTC

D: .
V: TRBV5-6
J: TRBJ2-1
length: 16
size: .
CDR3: CASSLVRGWSYSEQFF
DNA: TGTGCCAGCAGCTTGGTCAGGGGATGGTCTTATAGTGAGCAGTTCTTC

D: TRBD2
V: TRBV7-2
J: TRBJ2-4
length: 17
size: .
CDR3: CASSRLLAGGPETIQYF
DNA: TGTGCCAGCAGCCGCCTACTAGCGGGGGGGCCGGAGACCATTCAGTACTTC

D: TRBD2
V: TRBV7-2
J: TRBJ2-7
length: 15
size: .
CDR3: CASSLQAGGTYEQYF
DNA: TGTGCCAGCAGCTTACAAGCGGGGGGTACCTACGAGCAGTACTTC

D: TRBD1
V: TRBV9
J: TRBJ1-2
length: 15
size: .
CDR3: CASSSPGQGNYGYTF
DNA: TGTGCCAGCAGCTCACCGGGACAGGGGAACTATGGCTACACCTTC

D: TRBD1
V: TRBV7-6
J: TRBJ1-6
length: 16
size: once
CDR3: CASIPGTGSYNSPLHF
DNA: TGTGCCAGCATTCCCGGGACAGGCTCCTATAATTCACCCCTCCACTTT

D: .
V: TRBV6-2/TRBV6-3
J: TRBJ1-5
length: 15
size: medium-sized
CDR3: CASSYEGTANQPQHF
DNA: TGTGCCAGCAGTTACGAGGGGACTGCCAATCAGCCCCAGCATTTT

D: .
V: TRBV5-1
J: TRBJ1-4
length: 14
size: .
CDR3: CASSSSGSQEKLFF
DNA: TGCGCCAGCAGCTCTTCAGGGTCACAAGAAAAACTGTTTTTT

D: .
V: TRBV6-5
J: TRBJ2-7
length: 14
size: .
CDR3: CASRTGTFFYEQYF
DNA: TGTGCCAGCAGGACCGGGACATTCTTCTACGAGCAGTACTTC

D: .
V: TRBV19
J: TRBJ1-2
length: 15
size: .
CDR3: CASSIDWDKNYGYTF
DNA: TGTGCCAGTAGTATAGATTGGGACAAGAACTATGGCTACACCTTC

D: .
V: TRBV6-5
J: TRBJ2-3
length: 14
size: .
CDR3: CASSQTGVGDTQYF
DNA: TGTGCCAGCAGCCAAACGGGGGTGGGAGATACGCAGTATTTT

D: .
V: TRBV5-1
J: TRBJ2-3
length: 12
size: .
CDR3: CASSLAGDTQYF
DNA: TGCGCCAGCAGCTTGGCCGGAGATACGCAGTATTTT

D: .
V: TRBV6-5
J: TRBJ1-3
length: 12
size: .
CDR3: CASSLQGHTIYF
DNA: TGTGCCAGCAGTCTCCAGGGCCACACCATATATTTT

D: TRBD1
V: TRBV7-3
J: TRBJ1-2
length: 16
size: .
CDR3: CASSLTPPGTGQGYTF
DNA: TGTGCCAGCAGCTTAACGCCTCCGGGGACAGGGCAGGGCTACACCTTC

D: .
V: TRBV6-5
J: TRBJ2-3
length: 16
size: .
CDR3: CASSYSRNRATDTQYF
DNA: TGTGCCAGCAGTTACTCGAGGAACAGGGCAACAGATACGCAGTATTTT

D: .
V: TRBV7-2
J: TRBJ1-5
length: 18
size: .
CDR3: CASSPNLRGSGSNQPQHF
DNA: TGTGCCAGCAGCCCCAACCTACGGGGGAGCGGAAGCAATCAGCCCCAGCATTTT